This T cell receptor beta chain appears in the sequencing data of a study of CD8+CD57+ T cells in acquired aplastic anemia. Study overall: An average of roughly 2.9 ug of DNA was obtained from sorted CD4+ and CD8+ cells.

As to this clonotype: Its specificity is not known.

Unmatched junction bases numbered 8, after V lost 3 bases and J lost 0 bases. Germline values: CDR1 ENHRY, CDR2 SYGVKD. The CDR3 has 17 residues. The TCR beta profiling, which covered VDJ combination and CDR3 sequence, was carried out using genomic DNA as the template. From the reads, TCRdb called clonotypes with MiXCR, one entry per CDR3 protein. Of approximately 170,000 distinct CDR3 sequences in the sample, around 47% are singletons; the top ten hold around 3.2%. Findings of the study overall: The same twenty-nine CD8+ CDR3 sequences occurred in patients and in controls.

Previously, flow cytometry had revealed CD8+CD57+ cell expansion in the patients chosen for sequencing. Each of the patients presented with severe acquired aplastic anemia. Patients had undergone no therapy by the time their blood was sampled. V usage is TRBV10-3 and J usage is TRBJ2-1; 7 bases map to TRBD2. The origin of this receptor is a human donor with aplastic anemia. Sequences were obtained from sorted CD4+, CD8+, or CD8+CD57+ T cells (not recorded which) from PBMCs. CDR3 sequence (DNA): TGTGCCATCAGTGACGGTAGCGGGCGCCTCTCCTACAATGAGCAGTTCTTC. Protein sequence: CAISDGSGRLSYNEQFF.